This TCR beta chain comes out of a study of cytomegalovirus exposure and HLA in healthy donors. Overall study results and limits: The study listed 150 to 200 cytomegalovirus-associated TCR beta chains. Three chains linked to CMV were shown in vitro to be specific for CMV antigens. About 87% or about 30% of the time was how often most TCR beta V segments were productive, according to an earlier analysis. Reportedly, cytomegalovirus status was diagnosed with high sensitivity and specificity.

A note on this clone: No antigen is known for it.

Looked up from germline, CDR1 is MNHNY and CDR2 is SVGAGI (reference sequence). V was pared by 11 bases and J by 6 bases, with 11 bases between. The CDR3 extends over 11 amino acids. Vbeta (60) and Jbeta (13) primers were used in the PCR. Produced via immunoSEQ multiplex PCR; TCRdb's table is partial and in-frame only. The sample has about 150,000 clones, 70% to 90% seen once. This sequence originates from a woman aged 18-29 years in good health and CMV-seronegative. The source material was PBMCs. This chain connects TRBV6-6 to TRBJ1-5, with D tentatively TRBD1 (6 bases). CDR3 residues: CAGGGTQPQHF. CDR3 bases: TGTGCCGGGGGGGGCACTCAGCCCCAGCATTTT.